Many counts were recorded for the clone carrying this TCR beta chain. These data are taken from a study of Graves' ophthalmopathy and Graves' hyperthyroidism. Germline CDR1 is SEHNR and CDR2 is FQNEAQ (reference sequence). Between the trimmed V and J ends, which lost 11 bases and 6 bases, there was a span of 17 bases. There are 14 residues in the CDR3. The authors amplified TCR beta CDR3 regions, and they did so from RNA transcripts for repertoire sequencing. Following a first-round RT-PCR that used HTBI primers, a second-round multiplex PCR was carried out. TCRdb recomputed calls from the multiplex PCR reads with MiXCR, one row per CDR3 protein. Of 450,000 or so distinct CDR3 sequences in the sample, around 14% were seen once.

This clonotype was obtained from a woman in her thirties with Graves' ophthalmopathy. The V call is TRBV7-9, the J call TRBJ1-6; D perhaps matches TRBD1 (6 bases). Sequencing was carried out using blood. The CDR3 sequence is CAPGPRGGNSPLHF. The CDR3 region has the DNA TGTGCCCCCGGACCCAGGGGAGGTAATTCACCCCTCCACTTT. The variable domain in full, completed from reference TRBV7-9 and TRBJ1-6, reads DTGVSQNPRHKITKRGQNVTFRCDPISEHNRLYWYRQTLGQGPEFLTYFQNEAQLEKSRLLSDRFSAERPKGSFSTLEIQRTEQGDSAMYLCAPGPRGGNSPLHFGNGTRLTVT.